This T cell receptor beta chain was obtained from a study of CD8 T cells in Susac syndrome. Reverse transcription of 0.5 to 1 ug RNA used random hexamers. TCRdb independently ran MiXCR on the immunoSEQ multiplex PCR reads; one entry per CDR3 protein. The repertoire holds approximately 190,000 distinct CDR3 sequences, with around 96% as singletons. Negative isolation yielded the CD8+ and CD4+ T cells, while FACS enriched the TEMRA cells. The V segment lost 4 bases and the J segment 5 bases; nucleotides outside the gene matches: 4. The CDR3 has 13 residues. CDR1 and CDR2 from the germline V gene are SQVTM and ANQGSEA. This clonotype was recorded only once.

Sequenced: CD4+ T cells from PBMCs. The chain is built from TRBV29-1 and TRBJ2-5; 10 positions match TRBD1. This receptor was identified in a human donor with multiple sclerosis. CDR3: CSVGQGAWETQYF. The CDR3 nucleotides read TGCAGCGTTGGACAGGGGGCTTGGGAGACCCAGTACTTC.